This T cell receptor gamma chain came from a study of gamma delta lymphoproliferative disorders and STAT genes. Overall study: The LymphoTrack Dx TCRG Assay amplified gamma chains from at least 50 ng of genomic DNA. Study-wide findings and caveats: In whole-repertoire clustering, gamma separated patients from controls, unlike delta. Nearly all major patient gamma and delta clonotypes were public.

The germline V gene encodes CDR1 EGSTGY and CDR2 YDSYTSSV. Unmatched junction bases numbered 5, after V lost 0 bases and J lost 3 bases. CDR3 length: 14 amino acids. TCRdb used CATT to re-call clones from the multiplex PCR reads. The table includes 1,500 to 2,000 gamma-chain clones, roughly a tenth detected once. Sequencing used genomic DNA taken from PBMCs of patients and controls. This clone qualifies as medium-sized. Its target is not known. The rearrangement joins TRGV4 to TRGJ1 or TRGJ2. The J gene, not given by TCRdb, was assigned here from a germline match of the nucleotide sequence. The receptor was derived from a human donor in good health. The source material was blood. The CDR3 protein is CATWDGLGYYKKLF. Here the CDR3 DNA reads TGTGCCACCTGGGATGGGCTGGGTTATTATAAGAAACTCTTT.